Following are 26 T cell receptor beta chains from one sample sequenced in a study of tumor-infiltrating lymphocytes in oesophageal squamous cell carcinoma. TCRdb independently ran MiXCR on the PCR reads; one entry per CDR3 protein. The data show about 19,000 distinct CDR3 sequences, with approximately 39% seen just once and around 35% held by the top ten. The specimen sequenced was esophageal tumor tissue. The source of these receptors is a male donor with esophageal squamous cell carcinoma.

CDR3 loop: CASGFQGGRYQETQYF. CDR3 coding DNA: TGTGCTAGTGGTTTTCAGGGGGGGAGGTACCAAGAGACCCAGTACTTC. The chain carries TRBV12-5 and TRBJ2-5, with D perhaps matching TRBD1 or TRBD2 (7 bases each). Germline CDR1 is LGHNT and CDR2 is FRNRAP. Trimming took off 3 bases at V and 0 bases at J, with 14 bases between the two ends. This CDR3 spans 16 amino acids.

The chain is built from TRBV18 and TRBJ2-1, with unresolved D. The V and J ends lost 2 bases and 8 bases respectively, with 13 bases between them. Germline lookup yields CDR1 KGHSH and CDR2 LQKENI. This CDR3 has 14 residues. CDR3 amino acids: CASSPKATFYEQFF. The CDR3 coding sequence is TGTGCCAGCTCACCAAAGGCAACTTTTTATGAGCAGTTCTTC.

The chain has TRBV9 and TRBJ2-3; D remains ambiguous. The J call is doubtful: the DNA matches TRBJ2-5 better. This CDR3 has 16 residues. Germline V gene sequence: CDR1 SGDLS, CDR2 YYNGEE. This CDR3 is CASSVVEQPSGETQYF. DNA for the CDR3: TGTGCCAGCAGCGTAGTTGAACAACCCTCGGGAGAGACCCAGTACTTC.

The sample holds many counts of this clonotype. A much larger clonotype is one base distant, so this may be a read error. The genes are TRBV7-2 and TRBJ2-5; TRBD2 agrees at 9 bases. The CDR3 runs to 14 residues. The V and J ends lost 5 bases and 11 bases, in that order; junction bases with no gene match: 12. Germline assignment: CDR1 SGHTA and CDR2 FQGNSA. CDR3 region: CASSPGLARNEQYF. The CDR3 DNA reads as TGTGCCAGCAGCCCCGGACTAGCGCGGAATGAGCAGTACTTC.

This clonotype was counted many times. A much larger clone differs from this one at a single base, so this may be a read error. V usage is TRBV12-3 or TRBV12-4 and J usage is TRBJ2-7, with D unresolved. V shed 6 bases and J shed 7 bases, with 16 bases lying between them. The CDR3 length is 13 residues. The CDR3, as DNA: TGTGCCAGCAGCCATTACCCCAAAAATGAGCAGTACTTC. Translating it yields CASSHYPKNEQYF.

The chain employs TRBV7-3 and TRBJ2-5, with 7 bases that match TRBD2. The last part of the DNA fits TRBJ2-3 better; the J call may be wrong. Germline CDR1 SGHTA, CDR2 FQGTGA. The CDR3 is 16 amino acids. The CDR3 loop reads CASSSEGREGTDTQYF. The CDR3 DNA sequence: TGTGCCAGCAGCTCCGAGGGGAGGGAGGGGACAGATACGCAGTATTTT.

Concerning this clonotype itself: A much larger clone differs by one base, so this may be a read error. The chain recombines TRBV12-3 or TRBV12-4 with TRBJ2-1; possibly TRBD1 for D (6 bases). Trimming took 0 bases from V and 10 from J, leaving 19 bases between them. There are 16 residues in the CDR3. CDR3 sequence reads: CASSLAGGGQTYEQFF. As DNA, the CDR3 is TGTGCCAGCAGTTTAGCCGGTGGGGGACAAACCTACGAGCAGTTCTTC.

This clonotype was picked up many times. The chain combines TRBV7-9 with TRBJ2-1, with D perhaps TRBD1 (6 bases). Germline V lookup: CDR1 SEHNR, CDR2 FQNEAQ (reference sequence). The germline V and J ends were trimmed by 1 base and 2 bases, with 9 bases remaining between them. The CDR3 has 15 amino acids. In DNA, the CDR3 is TGTGCCAGCAGCTTAGGAGGGGGTGCCTACAATGAGCAGTTCTTC. This sequence encodes CASSLGGGAYNEQFF. The variable domain in full, completed from reference TRBV7-9 and TRBJ2-1, reads DTGVSQNPRHKITKRGQNVTFRCDPISEHNRLYWYRQTLGQGPEFLTYFQNEAQLEKSRLLSDRFSAERPKGSFSTLEIQRTEQGDSAMYLCASSLGGGAYNEQFFGPGTRLTVL.

The chain couples TRBV7-3 to TRBJ2-4; 8 positions agree with TRBD1. TRBJ2-1 explains the end of the DNA better; the J call may be wrong. This CDR3 is 14 amino acids long. CDR1 and CDR2 (germline): SGHTA, FQGTGA. The CDR3 DNA sequence: TGTGCCAGCAGCACGCGACAGGGGAGCAATGAGCAGTTCTTC. Protein: CASSTRQGSNEQFF.

V usage is TRBV6-1 and J usage is TRBJ2-4, with 11 nucleotides matching TRBD2. The J call may be in error: the DNA end matches TRBJ2-5 better. Germline-derived CDR1 and CDR2 are MNHNS and SASEGT. This CDR3 region has 14 residues. CDR3 in DNA: TGTGCCAGCACCTTGGGACTAGCGGTGGAGACCCAGTACTTC. Translating it yields CASTLGLAVETQYF.

This clonotype occurred many times. This chain links TRBV27 with TRBJ1-2; 8 bases match TRBD1. After removal of 4 bases from V and 3 bases from J, the junction contained 4 bases not matched to a gene. This CDR3 is built from 14 residues. The V gene's germline CDR1 is MNHEY and CDR2 SMNVEV (reference sequence). The CDR3 reads CASSSDRGYYGYTF. As DNA, the CDR3 is TGTGCCAGCAGTTCCGACAGGGGTTACTATGGCTACACCTTC.

The rearrangement joins TRBV7-6 to TRBJ2-7; 10 bases agree with TRBD1. V was clipped by 1 base and J by 6 bases; unmatched bases: 0. The CDR3 is 13 amino acids. Germline V gene lookup returns CDR1 SGHVS and CDR2 FNYEAQ. CDR3 sequence reads: CASSLGTGGEQYF. The CDR3, as DNA: TGTGCCAGCAGCTTAGGGACAGGGGGCGAGCAGTACTTC.

At least ten counts were recorded for this clonotype. The chain combines TRBV7-3 with TRBJ2-5, with 14 bases matching TRBD2. The CDR3 has 16 amino acids. Per the germline V gene, CDR1 is SGHTA and CDR2 is FQGTGA. With 2 bases clipped from V and 11 bases from J, the junction kept 10 bases outside the gene matches. The CDR3, as DNA: TGTGCCAGCAGCTTACGGGGGACTAGCGGGAGCATGGGGCAGTACTTC. Translation: CASSLRGTSGSMGQYF. Full variable domain (missing parts from reference TRBV7-3 and TRBJ2-5): GAGVSQTPSNKVTEKGKYVELRCDPISGHTALYWYRQSLGQGPEFLIYFQGTGAADDSGLPNDRFFAVRPEGSVSTLKIQRTERGDSAVYLCASSLRGTSGSMGQYFGPGTRLLVL.

The table lists this clonotype with many counts. J is TRBJ2-3 and V is TRBV28; no reliable D call. Trimming stripped 6 bases from V and 0 bases from J, with 4 bases between. This CDR3 is 12 amino acids long. The germline V gene encodes CDR1 MDHEN and CDR2 SYDVKM. CDR3 sequence (DNA): TGTGCCAGCAGGACTAGCACAGATACGCAGTATTTT. This encodes CASRTSTDTQYF.

CDR3 in amino acids: CASSLGTRGRADTQYF. The CDR3 nucleotides read TGTGCCAGCAGCTTAGGGACACGGGGTCGGGCAGATACGCAGTATTTT. The chain employs TRBV7-6 and TRBJ2-3; D could derive from TRBD1 or TRBD2 (5 bases each). Germline V gives CDR1 SGHVS, CDR2 FNYEAQ. V gave up 1 base and J gave up 4 bases, with 15 bases separating them. CDR3 size: 16 residues.

This clonotype was recorded at least ten times. This chain uses TRBV5-1 with TRBJ1-1; D perhaps matches TRBD1 (5 bases). Trimming stripped 4 bases from V and 5 bases from J, with 18 bases between. CDR1 is SGHRS and CDR2 is YFSETQ in the germline V gene. CDR3 length: 15 amino acids. The CDR3 is CASSIGHGTGTEAFF. CDR3 DNA sequence: TGCGCCAGCAGCATCGGACACGGTACGGGGACTGAAGCTTTCTTT.

CDR3 DNA: TGTGCCAGCAGCCAAGGTTCGGGGGGGTTTTACAATGAGCAGTTCTTC. It is translated as CASSQGSGGFYNEQFF. The chain couples TRBV4-2 to TRBJ2-5, with TRBD2 matching 8 bases. The last part of the DNA fits TRBJ2-1 better; the J call may be wrong. The germline V gene has CDR1 LGHNA and CDR2 YNFKEQ. The CDR3 sequence is 16 residues long.

This clonotype was observed many times. This sequence may be a read error, since a much larger clone differs from it by one base. The chain joins TRBV28 to TRBJ2-7; 7 nucleotides align to TRBD1. CDR3 size: 14 residues. The V gene's germline CDR1 is MDHEN and CDR2 SYDVKM. V was pared by 2 bases and J by 7 bases, with 8 bases of the junction left unmatched. CDR3 protein: CASSLVTGHNEQYF. For the CDR3, the DNA is TGTGCCAGCAGTTTAGTGACAGGGCACAATGAGCAGTACTTC.

This clonotype was found many times. V and J are TRBV20-1 and TRBJ2-2, with 10 bases aligning to TRBD1. This CDR3 is built from 15 residues. CDR1 DFQATT and CDR2 SNEGSKA come from the germline V gene (reference sequence). Trimming took 6 bases from V and 5 from J; bases not matched to a gene: 9. The CDR3 nucleotides are TGCAGTGCCTTCTACCGGGACAGGGGAACCGGGGAGCTGTTTTTT. It encodes CSAFYRDRGTGELFF.

This chain links TRBV28 with TRBJ2-7; 9 bases fit TRBD1. The assigned J gene may be wrong: the sequence end matches TRBJ1-2 better. Germline V gene data show CDR1 as MDHEN and CDR2 as SYDVKM. This CDR3 contains 15 residues. This CDR3 reads CASRGAGTGTYGYTF. The CDR3 DNA is TGTGCCAGCAGGGGAGCCGGGACAGGGACGTATGGCTACACCTTC.

V gene TRBV7-9 combines with J gene TRBJ2-1, with TRBD2 identical over 11 bases. The trim removed 5 bases at V and 6 bases at J, leaving 9 bases unmatched. CDR1 and CDR2 from the germline V gene are SEHNR and FQNEAQ (reference sequence). The CDR3 totals 16 residues. As DNA, the CDR3 is TGTGCCAGCAGCCCCTCACTAGCGGGGGCCACCAATGAGCAGTTCTTC. This translates into CASSPSLAGATNEQFF.

This clonotype was seen a handful of times. The chain combines TRBV10-2 with TRBJ2-5; possible D gene TRBD1, 6 bases. V was cut by 3 bases and J by 5 bases, with 10 bases left in between. This CDR3 comprises 13 residues. CDR1 WSHSY and CDR2 SAAADI come from the germline V gene. Here the CDR3 reads CASSDRGRETQYF. DNA of the CDR3: TGCGCCAGCAGTGACAGGGGCCGGGAGACCCAGTACTTC.

This chain joins TRBV7-3 and TRBJ2-1, with 9 bases matching TRBD2. The DNA end is a closer match to TRBJ2-7, so the J assignment may be wrong. The CDR3 is 16 amino acids. CDR1 SGHTA and CDR2 FQGTGA come from the germline V gene. The CDR3 here is CASSPFAGGSNNEQYF. In nucleotides, the CDR3 is TGTGCCAGCAGCCCCTTTGCGGGAGGGTCGAACAATGAGCAGTACTTC.

A remark on this clonotype: Here the CDR3 omits its conserved ending phenylalanine or tryptophan, so a read error is the likely source. No DNA is shown, since the ends of the CDR3 on it are uncertain; the CDR3 is the one TCRdb lists. The rearrangement joins TRBV7-9 to TRBJ2-7; TRBD1, as called in the table, went unchecked against the DNA. The CDR3 has 16 residues if both end residues are counted. Germline V gene lookup returns CDR1 SEHNR and CDR2 FQNEAQ (reference sequence). CDR3 residues: CASSYGQNNYGYTFGS.

This clonotype was picked up many times. The J gene is TRBJ1-4, the V gene TRBV5-3, with 8 bases fitting TRBD1. TRBV5-3 is an ORF; its function is uncertain. The trim removed 4 bases at V and 7 bases at J, leaving 12 bases unmatched. This CDR3 comprises 16 residues. Here the CDR3 reads CARSPPIRGRGEKLFF. The CDR3 DNA is TGTGCCAGAAGCCCGCCAATCAGGGGGCGGGGTGAAAAACTGTTTTTT.

In regard to this clonotype: As the CDR3 is not closed by the conserved phenylalanine or tryptophan, this likely results from a read error. Because the CDR3's place on the DNA is in doubt, the DNA is left out and the CDR3 is given as listed by TCRdb. The chain is built from TRBV12-5 and TRBJ1-1. The CDR3 has 17 residues if both end residues are counted. Germline V CDR1 and CDR2: LGHNT, FRNRAP. The CDR3 sequence: CASGSQGRAISPSILVM.